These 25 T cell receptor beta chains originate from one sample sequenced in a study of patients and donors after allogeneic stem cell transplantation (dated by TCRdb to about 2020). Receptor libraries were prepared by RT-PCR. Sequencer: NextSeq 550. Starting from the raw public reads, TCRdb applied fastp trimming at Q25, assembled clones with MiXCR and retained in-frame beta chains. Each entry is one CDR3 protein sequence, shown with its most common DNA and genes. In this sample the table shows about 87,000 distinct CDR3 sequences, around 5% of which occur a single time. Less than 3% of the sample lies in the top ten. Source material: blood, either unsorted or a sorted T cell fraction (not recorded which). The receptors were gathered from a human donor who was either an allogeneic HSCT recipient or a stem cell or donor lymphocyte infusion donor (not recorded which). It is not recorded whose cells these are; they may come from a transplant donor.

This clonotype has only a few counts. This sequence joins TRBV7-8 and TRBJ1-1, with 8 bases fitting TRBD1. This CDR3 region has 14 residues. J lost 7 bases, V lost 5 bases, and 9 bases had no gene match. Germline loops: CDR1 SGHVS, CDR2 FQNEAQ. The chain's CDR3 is CASSSQGASDEAFF. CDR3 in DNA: TGTGCCAGCAGCAGTCAGGGGGCATCGGATGAAGCTTTCTTT.

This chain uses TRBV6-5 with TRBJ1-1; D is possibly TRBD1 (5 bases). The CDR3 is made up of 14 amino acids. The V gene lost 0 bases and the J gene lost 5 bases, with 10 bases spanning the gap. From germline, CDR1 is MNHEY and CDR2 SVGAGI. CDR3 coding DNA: TGTGCCAGCAGTTACTCCGGGGGTGGTACTGAAGCTTTCTTT. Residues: CASSYSGGGTEAFF.

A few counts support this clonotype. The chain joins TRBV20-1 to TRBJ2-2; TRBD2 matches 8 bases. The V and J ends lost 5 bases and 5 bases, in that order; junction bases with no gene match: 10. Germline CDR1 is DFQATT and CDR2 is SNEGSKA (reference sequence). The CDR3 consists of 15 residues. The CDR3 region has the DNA TGCAGTGCTGGACCGAGCGGGAGATCTACCGGGGAGCTGTTTTTT. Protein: CSAGPSGRSTGELFF.

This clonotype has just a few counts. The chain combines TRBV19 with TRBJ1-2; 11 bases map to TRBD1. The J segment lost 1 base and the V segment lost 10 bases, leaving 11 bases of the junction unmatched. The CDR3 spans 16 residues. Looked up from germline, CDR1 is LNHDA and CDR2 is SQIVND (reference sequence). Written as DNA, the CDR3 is TGTGCCACCAAGGACAGGGGGCGAGGGATTAACTATGGCTACACCTTC. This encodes CATKDRGRGINYGYTF.

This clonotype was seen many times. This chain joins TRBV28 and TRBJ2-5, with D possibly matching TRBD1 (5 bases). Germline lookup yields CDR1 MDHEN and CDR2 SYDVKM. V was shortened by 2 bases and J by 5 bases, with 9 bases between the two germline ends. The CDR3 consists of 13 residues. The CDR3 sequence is CASSLPGWETQYF. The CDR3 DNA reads TGTGCCAGCAGTTTACCAGGGTGGGAGACCCAGTACTTC.

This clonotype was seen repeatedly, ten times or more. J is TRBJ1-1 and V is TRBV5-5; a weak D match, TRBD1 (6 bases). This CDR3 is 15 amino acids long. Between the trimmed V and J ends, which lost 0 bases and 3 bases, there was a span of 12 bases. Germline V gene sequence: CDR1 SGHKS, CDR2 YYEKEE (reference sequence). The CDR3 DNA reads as TGTGCCAGCAGCTTGGCCACCGGGGGCTACACTGAAGCTTTCTTT. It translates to CASSLATGGYTEAFF.

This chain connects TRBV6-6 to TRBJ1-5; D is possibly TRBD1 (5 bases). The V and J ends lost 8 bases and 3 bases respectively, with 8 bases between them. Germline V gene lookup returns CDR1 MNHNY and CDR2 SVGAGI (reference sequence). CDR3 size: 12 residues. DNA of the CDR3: TGTGCCAGCGGGACTCCCAATCAGCCCCAGCATTTT. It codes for CASGTPNQPQHF.

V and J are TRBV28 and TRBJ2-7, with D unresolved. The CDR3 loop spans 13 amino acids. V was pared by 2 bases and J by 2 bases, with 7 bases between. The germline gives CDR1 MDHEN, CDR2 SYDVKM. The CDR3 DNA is TGTGCCAGCAGTTTACGACATCCCTACGAGCAGTACTTC. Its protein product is CASSLRHPYEQYF.

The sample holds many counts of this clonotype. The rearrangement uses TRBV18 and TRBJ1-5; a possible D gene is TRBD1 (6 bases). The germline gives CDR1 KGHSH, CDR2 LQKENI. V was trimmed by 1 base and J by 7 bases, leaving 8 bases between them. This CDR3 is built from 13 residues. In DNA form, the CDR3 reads TGTGCCAGCTCACCACGGGGGCGGCAGCCCCAGCATTTT. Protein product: CASSPRGRQPQHF.

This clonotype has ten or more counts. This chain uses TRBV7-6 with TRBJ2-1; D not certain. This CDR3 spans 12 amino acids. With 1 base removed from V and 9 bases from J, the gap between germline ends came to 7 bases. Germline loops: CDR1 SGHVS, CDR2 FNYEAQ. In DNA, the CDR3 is TGTGCCAGCAGCTTAGGTGGGATTGAGCAGTTCTTC. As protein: CASSLGGIEQFF.

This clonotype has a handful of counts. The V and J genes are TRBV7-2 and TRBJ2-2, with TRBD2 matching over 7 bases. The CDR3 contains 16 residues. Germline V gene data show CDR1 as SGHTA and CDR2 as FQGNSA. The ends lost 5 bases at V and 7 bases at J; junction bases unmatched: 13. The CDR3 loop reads CASSPWGGLLSGELFF. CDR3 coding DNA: TGTGCCAGCAGCCCGTGGGGGGGTCTTTTGAGCGGGGAGCTGTTTTTT.

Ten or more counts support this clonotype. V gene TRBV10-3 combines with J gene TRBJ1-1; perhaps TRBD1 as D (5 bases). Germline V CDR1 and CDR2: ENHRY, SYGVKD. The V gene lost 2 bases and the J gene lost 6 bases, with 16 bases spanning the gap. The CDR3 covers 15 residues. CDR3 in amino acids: CAISEGTRRLPEAFF. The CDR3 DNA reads TGTGCCATCAGTGAGGGGACTAGACGCCTACCTGAAGCTTTCTTT.

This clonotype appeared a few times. The CDR3: CSARDPAGGIAEAFF. CDR3 bases: TGCAGTGCTAGAGATCCCGCAGGGGGCATCGCTGAAGCTTTCTTT. The chain is built from TRBV20-1 and TRBJ1-1; the match to TRBD1 covers 8 bases. V lost 0 bases to trimming and J lost 6 bases; unmatched junction nucleotides: 9. Per the germline V gene, CDR1 is DFQATT and CDR2 is SNEGSKA (reference sequence). The length of the CDR3 is 15 residues.

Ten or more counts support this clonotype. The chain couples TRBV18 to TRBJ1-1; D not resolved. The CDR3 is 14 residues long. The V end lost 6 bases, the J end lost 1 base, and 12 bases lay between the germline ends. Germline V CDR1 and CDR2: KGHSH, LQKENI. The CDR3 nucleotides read TGTGCCAGCTCCAAATCTACAGCGAACACTGAAGCTTTCTTT. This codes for CASSKSTANTEAFF.

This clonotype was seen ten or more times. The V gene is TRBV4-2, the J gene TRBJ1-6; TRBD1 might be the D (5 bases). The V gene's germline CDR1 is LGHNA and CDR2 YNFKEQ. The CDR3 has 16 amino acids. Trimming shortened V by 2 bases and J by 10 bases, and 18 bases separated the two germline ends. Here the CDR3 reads CASSQPEAGSGSPLHF. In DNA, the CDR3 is TGTGCCAGCAGCCAACCCGAGGCAGGGTCAGGCTCACCCCTCCACTTT.

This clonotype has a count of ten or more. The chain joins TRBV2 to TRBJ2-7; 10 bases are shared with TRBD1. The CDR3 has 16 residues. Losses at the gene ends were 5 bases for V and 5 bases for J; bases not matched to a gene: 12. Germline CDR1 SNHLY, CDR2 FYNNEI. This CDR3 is CASSKDAGTGAHEQYF. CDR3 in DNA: TGTGCCAGCAGTAAAGATGCCGGGACAGGGGCCCACGAGCAGTACTTC.

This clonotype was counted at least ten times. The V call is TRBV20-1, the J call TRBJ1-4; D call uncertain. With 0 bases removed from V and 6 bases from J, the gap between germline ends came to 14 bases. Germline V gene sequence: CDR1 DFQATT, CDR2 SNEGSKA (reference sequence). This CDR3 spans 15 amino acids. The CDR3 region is CSARDLHSADEKLFF. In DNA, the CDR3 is TGCAGTGCTAGAGATCTACACTCAGCGGATGAAAAACTGTTTTTT.

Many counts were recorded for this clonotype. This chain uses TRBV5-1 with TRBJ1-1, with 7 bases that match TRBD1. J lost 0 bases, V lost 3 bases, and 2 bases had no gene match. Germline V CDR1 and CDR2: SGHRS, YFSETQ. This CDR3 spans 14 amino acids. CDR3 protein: CASSWRGLNTEAFF. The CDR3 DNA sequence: TGCGCCAGCAGCTGGAGGGGGCTGAACACTGAAGCTTTCTTT.

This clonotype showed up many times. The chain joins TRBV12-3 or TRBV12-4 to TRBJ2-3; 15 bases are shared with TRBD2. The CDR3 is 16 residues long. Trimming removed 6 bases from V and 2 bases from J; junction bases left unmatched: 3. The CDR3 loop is CASSGLAGGNTDTQYF. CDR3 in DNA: TGTGCCAGCAGCGGACTAGCGGGGGGGAACACAGATACGCAGTATTTT.

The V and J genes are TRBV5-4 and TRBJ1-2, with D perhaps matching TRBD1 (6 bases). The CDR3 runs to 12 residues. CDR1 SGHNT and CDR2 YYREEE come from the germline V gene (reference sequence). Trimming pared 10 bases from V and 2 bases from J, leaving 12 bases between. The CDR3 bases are TGTGCCGGTTCCGGGACAAACTATGGCTACACCTTC. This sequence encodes CAGSGTNYGYTF.

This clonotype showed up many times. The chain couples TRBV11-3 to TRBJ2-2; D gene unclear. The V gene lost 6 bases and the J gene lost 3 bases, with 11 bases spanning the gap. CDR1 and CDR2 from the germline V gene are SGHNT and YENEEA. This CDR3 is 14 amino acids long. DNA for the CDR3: TGTGCCAGCAGTGAAGAAGGTGACACCGGGGAGCTGTTTTTT. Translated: CASSEEGDTGELFF.

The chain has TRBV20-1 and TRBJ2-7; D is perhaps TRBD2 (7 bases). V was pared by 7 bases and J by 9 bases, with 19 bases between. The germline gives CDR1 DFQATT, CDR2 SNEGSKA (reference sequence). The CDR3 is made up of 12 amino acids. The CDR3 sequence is CSGIGGGPRQYF. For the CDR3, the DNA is TGCAGTGGCATAGGGGGGGGTCCTCGGCAGTACTTC.

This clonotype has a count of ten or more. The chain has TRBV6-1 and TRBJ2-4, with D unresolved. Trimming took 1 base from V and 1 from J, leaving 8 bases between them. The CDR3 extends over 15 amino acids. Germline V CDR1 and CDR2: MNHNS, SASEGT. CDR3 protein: CASSEDGTAKNIQYF. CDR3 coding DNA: TGTGCCAGCAGTGAAGACGGTACGGCCAAAAACATTCAGTACTTC.

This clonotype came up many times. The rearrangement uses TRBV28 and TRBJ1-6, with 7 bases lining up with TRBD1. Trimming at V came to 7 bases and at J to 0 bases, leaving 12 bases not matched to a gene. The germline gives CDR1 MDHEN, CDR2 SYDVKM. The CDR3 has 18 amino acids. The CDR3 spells CASTHSTGSGSYNSPLHF. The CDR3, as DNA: TGTGCCAGCACCCATTCGACAGGGTCGGGCTCCTATAATTCACCCCTCCACTTT.

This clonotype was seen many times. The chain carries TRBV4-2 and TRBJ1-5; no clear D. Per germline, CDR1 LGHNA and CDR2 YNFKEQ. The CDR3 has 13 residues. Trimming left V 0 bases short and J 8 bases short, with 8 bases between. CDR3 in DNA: TGTGCCAGCAGCCAAGATGGGCAGGAGCCCCAGCATTTT. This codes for CASSQDGQEPQHF.